A single sample is the source of the 17 T cell receptor beta chains below, sequenced in a study of cytomegalovirus exposure and HLA in healthy donors. Profiled with immunoSEQ multiplex PCR; TCRdb holds only in-frame clones, not every one. The sample holds about 360,000 clones, just over 85% seen once. Sequencing used PBMCs. Receptors were obtained from a young woman in good health and CMV-seronegative.

The V call is TRBV27, the J call TRBJ2-1, with 8 bases lining up with TRBD2. J gave up 3 bases and V 5 bases, and 6 bases lay outside the gene matches. The V gene's germline CDR1 is MNHEY and CDR2 SMNVEV (reference sequence). CDR3 length equals 15 residues. The CDR3 DNA reads TGTGCCAGCAGTAACACTAGCGGATACTACAATGAGCAGTTCTTC. It is translated as CASSNTSGYYNEQFF.

A few counts support this clone. The gene calls are TRBV11-2 and TRBJ2-7; 8 nucleotides line up with TRBD2. The CDR3 runs 15 residues. The J segment lost 2 bases and the V segment lost 0 bases, leaving 3 bases of the junction unmatched. Germline lookup yields CDR1 SGHAT and CDR2 FQNNGV. In DNA form, the CDR3 reads TGTGCCAGCAGCTTAGATAAAGCGGGGGCCTACGAGCAGTACTTC. It encodes CASSLDKAGAYEQYF.

V gene TRBV7-8 combines with J gene TRBJ2-5; possibly TRBD1 for D (5 bases). The CDR3 runs 13 residues. The V end lost 8 bases, the J end lost 1 base, and 11 bases lay between the germline ends. Germline CDR1 and CDR2: SGHVS and FQNEAQ. Written as DNA, the CDR3 is TGTGCCAGCGGGGTGGGGCCCCAAGAGACCCAGTACTTC. Encoded protein: CASGVGPQETQYF.

J is TRBJ2-7 and V is TRBV6-1; 9 nucleotides match TRBD1. The junction had 8 bases not matched to a gene; V was cut back by 4 bases and J by 4 bases. Germline V gene data show CDR1 as MNHNS and CDR2 as SASEGT. This CDR3 spans 15 amino acids. For the CDR3, the DNA is TGTGCCAGCAGTGTCTGGGGACAGGGAACTTACGAGCAGTACTTC. Protein sequence: CASSVWGQGTYEQYF.

This clone was seen more than once but under ten times. This rearrangement joins TRBV7-3 to TRBJ2-7; perhaps TRBD2 as D (6 bases). The CDR3 extends over 15 amino acids. CDR1 and CDR2 from the germline V gene are SGHTA and FQGTGA. Trimming cost V 6 bases and J 3 bases, with 18 bases left between them. The CDR3 region is CASSRRPGGDYEQYF. The CDR3 nucleotides are TGTGCCAGCAGTCGTCGCCCCGGCGGGGACTACGAGCAGTACTTC.

This chain uses TRBV28 with TRBJ2-1; 13 bases align to TRBD2. This CDR3 region has 15 residues. Trimming at V came to 6 bases and at J to 8 bases, leaving 7 bases not matched to a gene. CDR1 is MDHEN and CDR2 is SYDVKM in the germline V gene. Here the CDR3 reads CASRRTSGRIHEQFF. The CDR3 region has the DNA TGTGCCAGCAGACGGACTAGCGGGAGAATCCATGAGCAGTTCTTC.

This sequence joins TRBV28 and TRBJ2-5, with a tentative D call TRBD2 (6 bases). V was shortened by 5 bases and J by 5 bases, with 9 bases between the two germline ends. Germline loops: CDR1 MDHEN, CDR2 SYDVKM. The length of the CDR3 is 12 residues. The DNA of the CDR3 is TGTGCCAGCAGTGCGGGGTCCGAGACCCAGTACTTC. Translating gives CASSAGSETQYF.

The rearrangement joins TRBV11-2 to TRBJ2-3; 11 positions match TRBD2. Germline CDR1 reads SGHAT; CDR2 reads FQNNGV. The CDR3 is 14 residues long. J was trimmed by 15 bases and V by 1 base; bases with no gene match: 9. The CDR3 region has the DNA TGTGCCAGCAGCTTAGTAGCCCTAGCGGGAGGCCGATATTTT. This sequence encodes CASSLVALAGGRYF.

V usage is TRBV30 and J usage is TRBJ1-3; 8 positions match TRBD1. The CDR3 runs to 13 residues. Trimming cost V 5 bases and J 3 bases; bases outside gene matches: 3. The germline V gene has CDR1 GTSNPN and CDR2 SVGIG (reference sequence). This chain's CDR3 is CAWQGAGGNTIYF. The CDR3 region has the DNA TGTGCCTGGCAGGGGGCAGGTGGAAACACCATATATTTT.

The rearrangement links TRBV5-1 to TRBJ2-1; the D gene is possibly TRBD1 (5 bases). V was pared by 0 bases and J by 7 bases, with 14 bases between. CDR3 length equals 15 residues. From germline, CDR1 is SGHRS and CDR2 YFSETQ. This CDR3 reads CASSLEGRNGNEQFF. CDR3 sequence (DNA): TGCGCCAGCAGCTTGGAGGGGCGGAACGGGAATGAGCAGTTCTTC.

This clone was detected once. The CDR3 DNA follows: TGTGCCAGCAGCCCGGACGGGGCGGGAGTGGAGACCCAGTACTTC. Translation gives CASSPDGAGVETQYF. The V call is TRBV9, the J call TRBJ2-5; 7 bases align to TRBD2. The CDR3 loop spans 15 amino acids. Germline trimming cut 4 bases from V and 5 bases from J; bases unmatched to any gene: 11. Germline V gene lookup returns CDR1 SGDLS and CDR2 YYNGEE.

The chain links TRBV9 to TRBJ2-2; 12 bases are shared with TRBD1. Germline loops: CDR1 SGDLS, CDR2 YYNGEE. Trimming cost V 6 bases and J 6 bases; bases outside gene matches: 9. CDR3 length equals 16 residues. The CDR3 protein is CASNYRDRGPPGELFF. In nucleotides, the CDR3 is TGTGCCAGCAACTACCGGGACAGGGGGCCCCCCGGGGAGCTGTTTTTT.

The genes are TRBV28 and TRBJ2-7, with 10 bases lining up with TRBD2. The CDR3 extends over 16 amino acids. The junction had 9 bases not matched to a gene; V was cut back by 3 bases and J by 4 bases. CDR1 is MDHEN, CDR2 SYDVKM, per germline. For the CDR3, the DNA is TGTGCCAGCAGTTTGGGGGCTAGCGGGAGTAAATACGAGCAGTACTTC. Protein: CASSLGASGSKYEQYF.

This clone was seen more than once but under ten times. This chain uses TRBV7-9 with TRBJ1-2, with D maybe TRBD1 (6 bases). From germline, CDR1 is SEHNR and CDR2 FQNEAQ (reference sequence). This CDR3 spans 14 amino acids. The germline V and J ends were trimmed by 6 bases and 3 bases, with 14 bases remaining between them. CDR3 region: CASSVTGTDYGYTF. DNA for the CDR3: TGTGCCAGCAGTGTAACAGGGACCGACTATGGCTACACCTTC.

CDR3 bases: TGTGCCAGCAGTTTTCAGGGAGGGCGCACTGAAGCTTTCTTT. Translation: CASSFQGGRTEAFF. The chain joins TRBV27 to TRBJ1-1; D may be TRBD1 (5 bases). In germline, CDR1 is MNHEY, CDR2 SMNVEV (reference sequence). The CDR3 sequence is 14 residues long. V was trimmed by 3 bases and J by 4 bases, leaving 12 bases between them.

The chain joins TRBV30 to TRBJ1-4; TRBD1 matches at 10 bases. J was trimmed by 8 bases and V by 2 bases; bases with no gene match: 2. Germline V lookup: CDR1 GTSNPN, CDR2 SVGIG (reference sequence). CDR3 length: 13 amino acids. CDR3 amino acids: CAWSWTGGEKLFF. Written as DNA, the CDR3 is TGTGCCTGGAGTTGGACAGGGGGGGAAAAACTGTTTTTT.

The chain links TRBV2 to TRBJ2-1; TRBD1 agrees at 7 bases. Germline loops: CDR1 SNHLY, CDR2 FYNNEI. The CDR3 consists of 14 residues. V shed 8 bases, J shed 4 bases, and the junction held 8 bases outside the gene matches. CDR3 nucleotides: TGTGCCAGCTTGAGCCAACAGGGGTACAATGAGCAGTTCTTC. Translated: CASLSQQGYNEQFF.